The 15 T cell receptor beta chains in this list originate from one sample, sequenced in a study of cytomegalovirus exposure and HLA in healthy donors. The primer mix had 60 Vbeta and 13 Jbeta primers. Sequenced by immunoSEQ multiplex PCR; TCRdb stores in-frame clones only, minus some. The data show 200,000 to 250,000 clones, more than 60% seen once. Sequencing was performed on PBMCs. Every receptor here comes from an older woman in good health and CMV-seropositive.

To note about this clone: This CDR3 is also generated by other DNA sequences in the sample. The chain recombines TRBV28 with TRBJ2-7; 10 bases map to TRBD1. Germline V gene data show CDR1 as MDHEN and CDR2 as SYDVKM. CDR3 length: 15 amino acids. The J segment lost 3 bases and the V segment lost 5 bases, leaving 7 bases of the junction unmatched. The CDR3 is CASSPGQGPNYEQYF. The CDR3 DNA follows: TGTGCCAGCAGTCCGGGACAGGGGCCTAACTACGAGCAGTACTTC.

The chain has TRBV4-1 and TRBJ2-3; no reliable D call. V shed 8 bases and J shed 0 bases, with 9 bases lying between them. Germline V lookup: CDR1 MGHRA, CDR2 YSYEKL. The CDR3 runs to 13 residues. Here the CDR3 reads CASQSLSTDTQYF. CDR3 nucleotides: TGCGCCAGCCAGTCTCTTAGCACAGATACGCAGTATTTT.

DNA of the CDR3: TGTGCCAGCTCTCTTCAGGGTCTCTCCGGAAACACCATATATTTT. Amino acids: CASSLQGLSGNTIYF. The chain joins TRBV18 to TRBJ1-3; a possible D gene is TRBD1 (5 bases). CDR1 and CDR2 from the germline V gene are KGHSH and LQKENI. Trimming shortened V by 6 bases and J by 4 bases, and 16 bases separated the two germline ends. CDR3 size: 15 residues.

The chain has TRBV5-4 and TRBJ1-1; 8 positions agree with TRBD1. CDR1 and CDR2 (germline): SGHNT, YYREEE (reference sequence). The ends lost 0 bases at V and 5 bases at J; junction bases unmatched: 6. The CDR3 is 15 residues long. Written as DNA, the CDR3 is TGTGCCAGCAGCTTGGAGACAGGGGCGGGTACTGAAGCTTTCTTT. Protein sequence: CASSLETGAGTEAFF.

This chain joins TRBV10-3 and TRBJ2-7, with 10 bases identical to TRBD2. This CDR3 has 16 amino acids. Germline CDR1 and CDR2: ENHRY and SYGVKD. The V and J ends lost 0 bases and 0 bases, in that order; junction bases with no gene match: 2. The chain's CDR3 is CAISESPSGSSYEQYF. The CDR3 DNA sequence: TGTGCCATCAGTGAGTCGCCTAGCGGGAGCTCCTACGAGCAGTACTTC.

This clone showed up just once. CDR3 in DNA: TGTGCCAGCAGTGCCGGGACAGGCCCCACAGAGCAGTTCTTC. Its protein is CASSAGTGPTEQFF. The rearrangement joins TRBV2 to TRBJ2-1; TRBD1 matches at 8 bases. Trimming cost V 4 bases and J 10 bases; bases outside gene matches: 9. The CDR3 has 14 residues. The germline V gene has CDR1 SNHLY and CDR2 FYNNEI.

J is TRBJ2-5 and V is TRBV6-6; D is possibly TRBD2 (5 bases). CDR3 length: 12 residues. Deletions cut 3 bases from V and 5 bases from J, with 7 bases between. Germline V gene lookup returns CDR1 MNHNY and CDR2 SVGAGI (reference sequence). This CDR3 reads CASSYSGETQYF. In nucleotides, the CDR3 is TGTGCCAGCAGTTATTCGGGGGAGACCCAGTACTTC.

The table lists this clone with a few counts. The chain couples TRBV7-9 to TRBJ1-2; D is perhaps TRBD1 (5 bases). The CDR3 is 15 residues long. Germline V gene lookup returns CDR1 SEHNR and CDR2 FQNEAQ (reference sequence). With 5 bases removed from V and 7 bases from J, the gap between germline ends came to 20 bases. This chain's CDR3 is CASSPPRGPDAGYTF. Written as DNA, the CDR3 is TGTGCCAGCAGCCCCCCAAGGGGCCCAGACGCTGGCTACACCTTC.

This clone was seen more than once but under ten times. This chain uses TRBV6-5 with TRBJ1-1; no reliable D call. Per the germline V gene, CDR1 is MNHEY and CDR2 is SVGAGI. This CDR3 spans 15 amino acids. V shed 4 bases and J shed 2 bases, with 14 bases lying between them. In DNA form, the CDR3 reads TGTGCCAGCAGTTCCCGTTTCGGTCCCAACACTGAAGCTTTCTTT. Its translation: CASSSRFGPNTEAFF.

This clone was detected once. The chain combines TRBV30 with TRBJ1-1; D perhaps matches TRBD1 (6 bases). The CDR3 sequence is 13 residues long. V lost 0 bases, J lost 5 bases, and 10 bases lay in between. From germline, CDR1 is GTSNPN and CDR2 SVGIG (reference sequence). Here the CDR3 reads CAWSVGRGTEAFF. Written as DNA, the CDR3 is TGTGCCTGGAGTGTTGGCAGGGGAACTGAAGCTTTCTTT.

This sequence joins TRBV11-2 and TRBJ1-2, with a tentative D call TRBD1 (6 bases). Trimming shortened V by 4 bases and J by 3 bases, and 24 bases separated the two germline ends. The CDR3 runs to 18 residues. Looked up from germline, CDR1 is SGHAT and CDR2 is FQNNGV. CDR3 in amino acids: CASSSIKNRELWDYGYTF. The CDR3 DNA reads TGTGCCAGCAGCTCAATAAAGAACAGGGAACTGTGGGACTATGGCTACACCTTC.

CDR3 sequence (DNA): TGTGCCAGCAGCTTAGTGGGGACAGGGAGGGCGGAGACCCAGTACTTC. It specifies CASSLVGTGRAETQYF. The V and J genes are TRBV7-2 and TRBJ2-5; 9 bases line up with TRBD1. Looked up from germline, CDR1 is SGHTA and CDR2 is FQGNSA. V dropped 1 base and J dropped 5; count of bases not matched to a gene: 8. The CDR3 extends over 16 amino acids.

V gene TRBV5-6 combines with J gene TRBJ1-6; D unresolved. Trimming cost V 5 bases and J 7 bases, with 16 bases left between them. From germline, CDR1 is SGHDT and CDR2 YYEEEE. The CDR3 runs to 15 residues. CDR3 residues: CASRQNSGGNSPLHF. CDR3 sequence (DNA): TGTGCCAGCAGGCAGAACAGCGGAGGGAATTCACCCCTCCACTTT.

CDR3 sequence (DNA): TGTGCCACCAGCAGAATTCTAGCGGGAAGCACAGATACGCAGTATTTT. It codes for CATSRILAGSTDTQYF. The chain couples TRBV15 to TRBJ2-3, with TRBD2 matching over 9 bases. This CDR3 has 16 amino acids. V was clipped by 2 bases and J by 0 bases; unmatched bases: 3. Germline V CDR1 and CDR2: LNHNV, YYDKDF (reference sequence). The entire variable domain, with the rest obtained from reference TRBV15 and TRBJ2-3, is as follows: DAMVIQNPRYQVTQFGKPVTLSCSQTLNHNVMYWYQQKSSQAPKLLFHYYDKDFNNEADTPDNFQSRRPNTSFCFLDIRSPGLGDTAMYLCATSRILAGSTDTQYFGPGTRLTVL.

The chain couples TRBV9 to TRBJ2-5, with D perhaps matching TRBD1 (6 bases). Per germline, CDR1 SGDLS and CDR2 YYNGEE. Trimming removed 3 bases from V and 10 bases from J, with 13 bases in between. The CDR3 length is 12 residues. CDR3 protein: CASSAEPGHQYF. The DNA of the CDR3 is TGTGCCAGCAGCGCGGAACCGGGACACCAGTACTTC.